This T cell receptor (beta chain) was identified during a study of blood T cell repertoires in COVID-19. The repertoire was sequenced with immunoSEQ multiplex PCR; TCRdb's copy has only in-frame clones and lacks some. This table holds 100,000 to 120,000 clones, roughly 76% found once. The CDR3 totals 15 residues. The germline V and J ends were trimmed by 3 bases and 5 bases, with 14 bases remaining between them. Germline V gene sequence: CDR1 ENHRY, CDR2 SYGVKD. The sequenced sample was peripheral blood. The chain has TRBV10-3 and TRBJ2-1, with no clear D. The receptor was derived from a woman aged 60-70 years with acute or convalescent COVID-19. The CDR3 is CAISDFTVQNNEQFF. CDR3 DNA sequence: TGTGCCATCAGTGATTTCACAGTTCAGAACAATGAGCAGTTCTTC.